This T cell receptor (beta chain) was retrieved from a study of blood T cell repertoires in COVID-19. The wider study: The cDNA or gDNA used as material had been derived from T cells, B-cell-depleted T cells, or PBMCs.

Per the original methods: Estimated nucleated cell counts came from reference gene primer amplification. Libraries were prepared by immunoSEQ multiplex PCR; TCRdb keeps only in-frame clonotypes and omits some of them. V and J calls plus clone size are reproduced from that table; the DNA served to infer D and trimming. This sample has under 250,000 clones; 80% to 90% occur once, and the top ten carry just over 2.5%. Recruits, aged about 18 to 95 years, lived in around 24 US areas. The specimen was PBMCs or T cells enriched from blood (not recorded which). The source of this sequence is a woman aged 25 to 45 with acute COVID-19.

The CDR3 spells CASSLAGVGRGYTF. In DNA, the CDR3 is TGCGCCAGCAGCTTGGCGGGGGTCGGTAGGGGCTACACCTTC. This rearrangement joins TRBV5-1 to TRBJ1-2, with a possible D match to TRBD1 (5 bases). The V and J ends lost 0 bases and 8 bases respectively, with 14 bases between them. This CDR3 is built from 14 residues. CDR1 and CDR2 (germline): SGHRS, YFSETQ.